Below, 18 T cell receptor beta chains from the same sample are listed, as sequenced in a study of T cells in localized non-small cell lung cancer. Clones were sequenced by immunoSEQ multiplex PCR, and TCRdb holds only the in-frame ones, with some missing. The sample yields roughly 24,000 clones, about 91% seen once. The sequencing here drew on peripheral blood, taken before any cancer treatment. The source is a female donor over 55 with stage II squamous cell lung carcinoma.

This sequence joins TRBV18 and TRBJ1-1, with a tentative D call TRBD1 (6 bases). Germline loops: CDR1 KGHSH, CDR2 LQKENI. The CDR3 has 15 residues. With 0 bases removed from V and 3 bases from J, the gap between germline ends came to 11 bases. In DNA, the CDR3 is TGTGCCAGCTCACCACCGACAGGCGGGCACACTGAAGCTTTCTTT. This gives the protein CASSPPTGGHTEAFF. The complete variable domain, with remaining parts taken from reference TRBV18 and TRBJ1-1, reads NAGVMQNPRHLVRRRGQEARLRCSPMKGHSHVYWYRQLPEEGLKFMVYLQKENIIDESGMPKERFSAEFPKEGPSILRIQQVVRGDSAAYFCASSPPTGGHTEAFFGQGTRLTVV.

A single count supports this clone. The CDR3 reads CARETVANEKLFF. The CDR3 DNA reads as TGTGCCAGAGAGACGGTGGCTAATGAAAAACTGTTTTTT. This chain links TRBV7-2 with TRBJ1-4, with D unresolved. Germline assignment: CDR1 SGHTA and CDR2 FQGNSA. Trimming left V 9 bases short and J 3 bases short, with 11 bases between. This CDR3 region has 13 residues.

The V and J genes are TRBV10-2 and TRBJ2-3; either TRBD1 or TRBD2 may supply D (6 bases each). Deletions cut 11 bases from V and 0 bases from J, with 9 bases between. Germline V gene lookup returns CDR1 WSHSY and CDR2 SAAADI. This CDR3 comprises 12 residues. The DNA of the CDR3 is TGCGCCGCGGGACACAGCACAGATACGCAGTATTTT. Translated, it gives CAAGHSTDTQYF.

The chain uses TRBV7-3 and TRBJ2-3; 8 bases are shared with TRBD1. V lost 4 bases, J lost 6 bases, and 15 bases stayed unmatched. The CDR3 extends over 17 amino acids. Germline V gene data show CDR1 as SGHTA and CDR2 as FQGTGA. The CDR3 bases are TGTGCCAGCAGCTCCGTCGGGGCAGGGGGCCAGTTGGATACGCAGTATTTT. Translated: CASSSVGAGGQLDTQYF. The full variable domain, in which reference TRBV7-3 and TRBJ2-3 provide the parts outside the CDR3, is GAGVSQTPSNKVTEKGKYVELRCDPISGHTALYWYRQSLGQGPEFLIYFQGTGAADDSGLPNDRFFAVRPEGSVSTLKIQRTERGDSAVYLCASSSVGAGGQLDTQYFGPGTRLTVL.

The chain employs TRBV19 and TRBJ2-2; tentative D call: TRBD1 (6 bases). CDR3 length: 17 residues. Looked up from germline, CDR1 is LNHDA and CDR2 is SQIVND (reference sequence). The germline V and J ends were trimmed by 6 bases and 0 bases, with 17 bases remaining between them. The CDR3 loop reads CASSLSQGRTNTGELFF. CDR3 DNA: TGTGCCAGTAGCCTTAGTCAGGGGCGGACGAACACCGGGGAGCTGTTTTTT.

The CDR3 DNA follows: TGTGCCAGCAGCCAAGATATAGGGCAAAACACAGATACGCAGTATTTT. Translation: CASSQDIGQNTDTQYF. V and J are TRBV4-2 and TRBJ2-3; D ambiguous. The length of the CDR3 is 16 residues. Germline lookup yields CDR1 LGHNA and CDR2 YNFKEQ. V was pared by 0 bases and J by 2 bases, with 12 bases between.

The chain has TRBV29-1 and TRBJ1-2; TRBD1 matches 7 bases. The germline V gene has CDR1 SQVTM and CDR2 ANQGSEA. The CDR3 totals 14 residues. Losses at the gene ends were 4 bases for V and 7 bases for J; bases not matched to a gene: 12. CDR3 residues: CSVVGQQGVSGYTF. DNA for the CDR3: TGCAGCGTTGTGGGTCAGCAGGGGGTTTCTGGCTACACCTTC.

This chain joins TRBV9 and TRBJ2-1; perhaps TRBD1 as D (6 bases). The germline gives CDR1 SGDLS, CDR2 YYNGEE. The CDR3 is 17 amino acids. Trimming took off 3 bases at V and 5 bases at J, with 21 bases between the two ends. The CDR3 DNA is TGTGCCAGCAGCGCCGGAACAGGGAGATTGAGGGACAATGAGCAGTTCTTC. It encodes CASSAGTGRLRDNEQFF.

The chain uses TRBV27 and TRBJ2-7; D is possibly TRBD2 (5 bases). The CDR3 spans 15 residues. The germline V and J ends were trimmed by 2 bases and 0 bases, with 11 bases remaining between them. Germline V gives CDR1 MNHEY, CDR2 SMNVEV (reference sequence). CDR3 bases: TGTGCCAGCAGTTTAACCACGGGATACTCCTACGAGCAGTACTTC. Translation gives CASSLTTGYSYEQYF.

The rearrangement links TRBV6-1 to TRBJ2-3; 7 bases are a match to TRBD2. The CDR3 has 14 amino acids. Per germline, CDR1 MNHNS and CDR2 SASEGT. V lost 1 base to trimming and J lost 6 bases; unmatched junction nucleotides: 4. Here the CDR3 reads CASSEGGLVDTQYF. CDR3 in DNA: TGTGCCAGCAGTGAAGGTGGACTAGTTGATACGCAGTATTTT.

The chain joins TRBV6-5 to TRBJ1-1; D may be TRBD1 (6 bases). The germline gives CDR1 MNHEY, CDR2 SVGAGI. The ends were cut back, 6 bases at V and 3 bases at J, with 14 bases in the middle. The CDR3 sequence is 14 residues long. As DNA, the CDR3 is TGTGCCAGCAGAGGGGGTTTCGGGGACACTGAAGCTTTCTTT. Translated, it gives CASRGGFGDTEAFF.

V gene TRBV7-3 combines with J gene TRBJ2-1, with D tentatively TRBD2 (6 bases). Germline lookup yields CDR1 SGHTA and CDR2 FQGTGA. Trimming removed 1 base from V and 8 bases from J, with 12 bases in between. This CDR3 contains 14 residues. CDR3 residues: CASSLNGGADEQFF. Here the CDR3 DNA reads TGTGCCAGCAGCTTAAATGGCGGGGCCGATGAGCAGTTCTTC.

The chain recombines TRBV7-2 with TRBJ1-2; 9 bases fit TRBD1. V dropped 2 bases and J dropped 2; count of bases not matched to a gene: 6. The V gene's germline CDR1 is SGHTA and CDR2 FQGNSA. The CDR3 loop spans 16 amino acids. Here the CDR3 reads CASSLTPGQGNYGYTF. DNA for the CDR3: TGTGCCAGCAGCTTAACCCCGGGACAGGGAAACTATGGCTACACCTTC.

This clone was seen only a few times. The chain has TRBV29-1 and TRBJ2-7; possible D gene TRBD2, 7 bases. This CDR3 is built from 15 residues. Trimming took off 0 bases at V and 6 bases at J, with 18 bases between the two ends. Per the germline V gene, CDR1 is SQVTM and CDR2 is ANQGSEA. The CDR3 loop reads CSVEDWVGGQREQYF. The CDR3 DNA is TGCAGCGTTGAAGATTGGGTCGGGGGGCAACGCGAGCAGTACTTC.

The chain carries TRBV11-3 and TRBJ2-1; 7 bases agree with TRBD2. J gave up 2 bases and V 1 base, and 8 bases lay outside the gene matches. CDR1 SGHNT and CDR2 YENEEA come from the germline V gene. This CDR3 has 17 amino acids. CDR3 DNA sequence: TGTGCCAGCAGCTTAGGGGCCGGGACTACTCCCTACAATGAGCAGTTCTTC. Its protein is CASSLGAGTTPYNEQFF.

The chain recombines TRBV2 with TRBJ1-2; D is perhaps TRBD1 (5 bases). CDR1 and CDR2 from the germline V gene are SNHLY and FYNNEI. The V end was cut by 8 bases, the J end by 8 bases, with 18 bases between. There are 13 residues in the CDR3. As DNA, the CDR3 is TGTGCCAGCCAACAGGCCCCTAGGGGAGGCTACACCTTC. It encodes CASQQAPRGGYTF.

The gene calls are TRBV2 and TRBJ1-5, with D possibly TRBD1 on 5 matching bases. Germline assignment: CDR1 SNHLY and CDR2 FYNNEI. The CDR3 loop spans 12 amino acids. Trimming removed 6 bases from V and 9 bases from J, with 12 bases in between. The CDR3 loop reads CASSVRGPPQHF. For the CDR3, the DNA is TGTGCCAGCAGCGTCCGGGGCCCGCCCCAGCATTTT.

The genes are TRBV30 and TRBJ1-1, with D uncertain. This CDR3 spans 11 amino acids. Germline assignment: CDR1 GTSNPN and CDR2 SVGIG (reference sequence). V shed 3 bases and J shed 0 bases, with 2 bases lying between them. For the CDR3, the DNA is TGTGCCTGGAGGTTGAACACTGAAGCTTTCTTT. This encodes CAWRLNTEAFF.